A selection of T cell receptor beta chains follows, all from one sample in a study of PD-1 blockade in mismatch repair-deficient tumors. Clones were read by immunoSEQ multiplex PCR, and TCRdb kept only the in-frame ones, dropping some. The sample has roughly 84,000 clones; over 70% are singletons. Sample: peripheral blood, taken 12 weeks after starting pembrolizumab. The receptors come from an adult with mismatch repair-deficient cancer. The conserved cysteine and the conserved F or W are not part of the CDR3 here. Each record gives: J gene, V gene, CDR3 protein.

TRBJ1-3 | TRBV4-2 | ASSQGMGGNTIY
TRBJ2-5 | TRBV27 | ASSYGLAGTETQY
TRBJ1-1 | TRBV5-4 | ASSIRQGGPEAF
TRBJ1-1 | TRBV5-1 | ASSLGMVGGLTEAF
TRBJ2-7 | TRBV6-1 | ASTRGGGGYEQY
TRBJ1-2 | TRBV28 | ASRPPGPPGGYT
TRBJ2-5 | TRBV5-1 | ASSPAQGVGQETQY
TRBJ2-1 | TRBV19 | ASSVLAGINNEQF
TRBJ2-2 | TRBV2 | ASSPSGRQSGELF
TRBJ1-3 | TRBV19 | ASSTPNDRAGNTIY
TRBJ2-7 | TRBV5-4 | ASSLRQESYEQY
TRBJ2-7 | TRBV7-9 | ASSLRGTGSSYEQY
TRBJ2-7 | TRBV5-4 | ASSQGGAGTYEQY
TRBJ2-5 | TRBV6-6 | ASSYSPGGRETQY